What follows are 7 T cell receptor beta chains derived from one specimen sequenced in a study of identical twins. MiXCR, run by TCRdb on the 5' RACE reads, gives a single entry per CDR3 protein. The sample includes 1.5 million to 2 million distinct CDR3 sequences, less than 40% seen only once; the top ten take more than 0.25%. The source material was cord blood. These receptors came from a newborn girl in good health.

A few counts support this clonotype. Germline and junction disagree at one end, which may indicate a read error. The CDR3 here is CASSLSGDEKLFF. The DNA of the CDR3 is TGTGCCAGCAGCTTATCAGGGGATGAGAAACTGTTTTTT. The chain combines TRBV7-2 with TRBJ1-4; possible D gene TRBD1, 6 bases. CDR3 length equals 13 residues. CDR1 is SGHTA and CDR2 is FQGNSA in the germline V gene.

The chain carries TRBV20-1 and TRBJ2-1, with TRBD2 as a possible D gene (5 bases). CDR3 size: 15 residues. Trimming cost V 3 bases and J 0 bases, with 12 bases left between them. The germline CDR1 and CDR2 sequences are DFQATT and SNEGSKA (reference sequence). CDR3 region: CSASRRRSSYNEQFF. CDR3 DNA: TGCAGTGCTAGTAGGAGGCGGAGCTCCTACAATGAGCAGTTCTTC.

The chain carries TRBV7-2 and TRBJ1-6; 7 nucleotides agree with TRBD1. CDR3 size: 16 residues. CDR1 and CDR2 from the germline V gene are SGHTA and FQGNSA. The J segment lost 3 bases and the V segment lost 3 bases, leaving 5 bases of the junction unmatched. The CDR3 region has the DNA TGTGCCAGCAGCTTTCGGGCAGGGGGCTATAATTCACCCCTCCACTTT. As protein: CASSFRAGGYNSPLHF.

The rearrangement joins TRBV20-1 to TRBJ1-2; possible D gene TRBD1, 5 bases. V lost 1 base, J lost 3 bases, and 15 bases lay in between. Germline V gene lookup returns CDR1 DFQATT and CDR2 SNEGSKA (reference sequence). There are 15 residues in the CDR3. In nucleotides, the CDR3 is TGCAGTGCTAGAGGCTACACAGGCAAGGACTATGGCTACACCTTC. Its protein product is CSARGYTGKDYGYTF.

The rearrangement joins TRBV7-6 to TRBJ2-5; a possible D gene is TRBD1 (5 bases). This CDR3 has 12 amino acids. V was trimmed by 5 bases and J by 7 bases, leaving 11 bases between them. The V gene's germline CDR1 is SGHVS and CDR2 FNYEAQ. The CDR3 DNA reads as TGTGCCAGCAGCAAACCCCAGGGGACCCAGTACTTC. Translating gives CASSKPQGTQYF. Full variable domain (remainder filled in from reference TRBV7-6 and TRBJ2-5): GAGVSQSPRYKVTKRGQDVALRCDPISGHVSLYWYRQALGQGPEFLTYFNYEAQQDKSGLPNDRFSAERPEGSISTLTIQRTEQRDSAMYRCASSKPQGTQYFGPGTRLLVL.

This clonotype was seen more than once but under ten times. J is TRBJ2-7 and V is TRBV12-3 or TRBV12-4; 8 positions agree with TRBD1. The trim removed 6 bases at V and 0 bases at J, leaving 13 bases unmatched. The CDR3 consists of 17 residues. The CDR3 here is CASSSDRERFLSYEQYF. The CDR3 DNA reads TGTGCCAGCAGCTCGGACAGGGAAAGGTTCCTCTCCTACGAGCAGTACTTC.

This clonotype was seen a few times. V gene TRBV28 combines with J gene TRBJ2-7; the D gene is possibly TRBD2 (6 bases). Germline V CDR1 and CDR2: MDHEN, SYDVKM. The CDR3 totals 13 residues. V was cut by 7 bases and J by 4 bases, with 14 bases left in between. CDR3 protein: CASTLGGVYEQYF. The CDR3 DNA reads as TGTGCCAGCACCTTGGGGGGAGTTTACGAGCAGTACTTC.